Below are 2 T cell receptor beta chains sequenced from a single sample in a study of T cell repertoires in cytomegalovirus infection. Each CDR3 protein is one row after TCRdb ran MiXCR on the reads. The sample holds about 770,000 distinct CDR3 sequences, 29% seen once. Their cognate antigens are unknown. Source: cultured CD8+ T cells from PBMCs, taken from culture after CMV antigen stimulation. The receptor set was obtained from a human donor in good health (CMV status not recorded). Some clones in this sample may be carry-over from other donors' samples.

The gene calls are TRBV20-1 and TRBJ2-5, with TRBD2 as a possible D gene (5 bases). CDR3 length equals 13 residues. V dropped 5 bases and J dropped 5 bases, with 15 bases sitting between them. Germline assignment: CDR1 DFQATT and CDR2 SNEGSKA (reference sequence). The CDR3 DNA reads as TGCAGTGCTCCCGGTACTAGGTTTGAGACCCAGTACTTC. Residues: CSAPGTRFETQYF.

The chain uses TRBV7-8 and TRBJ2-2; perhaps TRBD1 as D (7 bases). CDR3 size: 16 residues. V gave up 1 base and J gave up 3 bases, with 12 bases separating them. Germline CDR1 reads SGHVS; CDR2 reads FQNEAQ. CDR3 in amino acids: CASSLGGTDYTGELFF. The CDR3 bases are TGTGCCAGCAGCTTAGGCGGGACAGACTACACCGGGGAGCTGTTTTTT.